A single sample is the source of the 10 T cell receptor beta chains below, sequenced in a study of response to subunit inactivated influenza vaccine. MiXCR was run by TCRdb on the RT-PCR reads, yielding one entry per CDR3 protein. The table includes 500,000 to 600,000 distinct CDR3 sequences, around 15% detected once. Sequencing was performed on PBMCs from blood, taken roughly 12 days after vaccination. The receptor set was obtained from a man over 45 who received an inactivated influenza vaccine.

This clonotype was observed a few times. V is TRBV12-3 or TRBV12-4 and J is TRBJ2-1; D may be TRBD2 (6 bases). V shed 1 base and J shed 10 bases, with 11 bases lying between them. The CDR3 totals 13 residues. The CDR3 spells CASSLVSSVEQFF. CDR3 in DNA: TGTGCCAGCAGTTTAGTCTCTAGCGTAGAGCAGTTCTTC.

This clonotype was picked up a small number of times. V gene TRBV6-2 or TRBV6-3 combines with J gene TRBJ2-4; unclear D gene. Germline V gene data show CDR1 as MNHEY and CDR2 as SVGEGT. The CDR3 is 13 residues long. V was cut by 5 bases and J by 0 bases, with 5 bases left in between. CDR3 in DNA: TGTGCCAGCAGTCTGGTAGCCAAAAACATTCAGTACTTC. Translating gives CASSLVAKNIQYF.

This clonotype was observed a handful of times. This chain links TRBV10-3 with TRBJ2-7; 13 nucleotides line up with TRBD2. Germline V gene sequence: CDR1 ENHRY, CDR2 SYGVKD. The CDR3 has 15 residues. The V segment lost 6 bases and the J segment 3 bases; nucleotides outside the gene matches: 5. DNA for the CDR3: TGTGCCATCAGGTTGGGGACTAGCGGGGACTACGAGCAGTACTTC. This gives the protein CAIRLGTSGDYEQYF.

This clonotype has just a few counts. J is TRBJ2-3 and V is TRBV7-2; 8 bases are shared with TRBD2. This CDR3 comprises 16 residues. Germline V gives CDR1 SGHTA, CDR2 FQGNSA. V dropped 1 base and J dropped 6; count of bases not matched to a gene: 9. CDR3 residues: CASSLEAGGTTDTQYF. CDR3 bases: TGTGCCAGCAGCTTAGAGGCGGGGGGAACGACGGATACGCAGTATTTT.

This chain joins TRBV5-6 and TRBJ1-1; D remains unclear. Per the germline V gene, CDR1 is SGHDT and CDR2 is YYEEEE. V dropped 0 bases and J dropped 5 bases, with 11 bases sitting between them. The CDR3 is made up of 14 amino acids. CDR3 region: CASSLVGEKTEAFF. The CDR3, as DNA: TGTGCCAGCAGCTTGGTTGGAGAGAAGACTGAAGCTTTCTTT.

At least ten counts were recorded for this clonotype. The chain has TRBV27 and TRBJ2-7, with 8 bases fitting TRBD2. The trim removed 3 bases at V and 6 bases at J, leaving 13 bases unmatched. Germline V gives CDR1 MNHEY, CDR2 SMNVEV (reference sequence). This CDR3 contains 16 residues. CDR3 DNA sequence: TGTGCCAGCAGTTTCCTCGTCGGTCTAGCGGGTCTCGAGCAGTACTTC. Encoded protein: CASSFLVGLAGLEQYF.

This clonotype was detected only a few times. The chain combines TRBV5-5 with TRBJ2-3, with 10 nucleotides matching TRBD1. Trimming took 0 bases from V and 5 from J; bases not matched to a gene: 6. The germline V gene encodes CDR1 SGHKS and CDR2 YYEKEE (reference sequence). CDR3 length: 16 amino acids. The CDR3 loop reads CASSLDRTGGRDTQYF. As DNA, the CDR3 is TGTGCCAGCAGCTTGGATCGGACAGGGGGGCGAGATACGCAGTATTTT. Looking up the rest from reference TRBV5-5 and TRBJ2-3 gives the full variable domain: DAGVTQSPTHLIKTRGQQVTLRCSPISGHKSVSWYQQVLGQGPQFIFQYYEKEERGRGNFPDRFSARQFPNYSSELNVNALLLGDSALYLCASSLDRTGGRDTQYFGPGTRLTVL.

The V call is TRBV7-3, the J call TRBJ2-1, with a possible D match to TRBD1 (5 bases). There are 14 residues in the CDR3. Per the germline V gene, CDR1 is SGHTA and CDR2 is FQGTGA. Trimming removed 0 bases at V and 14 bases at J, with 17 bases between. Here the CDR3 reads CASSLTGLAARKFF. The CDR3 DNA follows: TGTGCCAGCAGCTTAACGGGGCTCGCCGCGCGGAAGTTCTTC.

The J gene is TRBJ2-1, the V gene TRBV28; TRBD2 agrees at 7 bases. Germline V gene sequence: CDR1 MDHEN, CDR2 SYDVKM. J lost 5 bases, V lost 7 bases, and 11 bases had no gene match. The CDR3 consists of 15 residues. Here the CDR3 DNA reads TGTGCCAGCACCACGGGGGGACTGTACCACAATGAGCAGTTCTTC. The encoded protein is CASTTGGLYHNEQFF.

This clonotype occurred a few times. J is TRBJ2-1 and V is TRBV6-2 or TRBV6-3; TRBD2 agrees at 7 bases. With 2 bases clipped from V and 9 bases from J, the junction kept 7 bases outside the gene matches. This CDR3 contains 14 residues. Germline V lookup: CDR1 MNHEY, CDR2 SVGEGT. The DNA of the CDR3 is TGTGCCAGCAGTTACGGACCGGGGAGGGGTGAGCAGTTCTTC. This sequence encodes CASSYGPGRGEQFF.